These 32 T cell receptor beta chains were all obtained from the same sample, sequenced in a study of cytomegalovirus exposure and HLA in healthy donors. The repertoire was sequenced with immunoSEQ multiplex PCR; TCRdb's copy has only in-frame clones and lacks some. The top ten hold over 0.8% of the sample, which has fewer than 400,000 clones, around 86% seen once. The material sequenced was PBMCs. These receptor sequences come from a woman aged 18-30 years in good health and CMV-seronegative.

The chain couples TRBV7-9 to TRBJ2-1, with D perhaps matching TRBD2 (7 bases). The CDR3 loop spans 14 amino acids. Trimming took 4 bases from V and 6 from J, leaving 13 bases between them. The germline gives CDR1 SEHNR, CDR2 FQNEAQ (reference sequence). CDR3 loop: CASSSNRGANEQFF. The CDR3 region has the DNA TGTGCCAGCAGCTCAAATCGGGGGGCCAATGAGCAGTTCTTC.

This clone was seen a handful of times. This sample also contains other DNA sequences that code for the same CDR3. The chain employs TRBV29-1 and TRBJ2-3, with 8 positions matching TRBD2. Germline CDR1 reads SQVTM; CDR2 reads ANQGSEA. V trimming: 4 bases; J trimming: 4 bases; junction bases outside the gene matches: 4. The CDR3 spans 13 residues. CDR3 coding DNA: TGCAGCGTTGCGGGAGGGTCCCCAGATACGCAGTATTTT. This encodes CSVAGGSPDTQYF.

As concerns this clone: Within the sample, other DNA sequences also encode this same CDR3. The chain combines TRBV9 with TRBJ2-7; D might be TRBD2 (5 bases). The CDR3 length is 13 residues. V lost 0 bases to trimming and J lost 6 bases, with 10 bases between them. The V gene's germline CDR1 is SGDLS and CDR2 YYNGEE. The CDR3 bases are TGTGCCAGCAGCGTAGGAGGAGGTGGCGAGCAGTACTTC. This sequence encodes CASSVGGGGEQYF.

This clone has just one count. CDR3 DNA: TGTGCCAGCAGCGTAATGGGACTAGCGGTCTACGAGCAGTACTTC. Its protein is CASSVMGLAVYEQYF. This sequence joins TRBV7-8 and TRBJ2-7, with TRBD2 identical over 11 bases. Germline CDR1 and CDR2: SGHVS and FQNEAQ. This CDR3 has 15 amino acids. V lost 5 bases and J lost 3; bases outside the gene matches: 6.

Only one count was recorded for this clone. V gene TRBV4-3 combines with J gene TRBJ1-1; TRBD1 might be the D (6 bases). Looked up from germline, CDR1 is LGHNA and CDR2 is YSLEER. V lost 4 bases, J lost 4 bases, and 19 bases lay in between. The CDR3 contains 16 residues. CDR3 nucleotide sequence: TGCGCCAGCAGCCGAGATCTGGGGGCCGCTGGCACTGAAGCTTTCTTT. Encoded protein: CASSRDLGAAGTEAFF.

The chain joins TRBV6-5 to TRBJ2-1; D is unclear. CDR3 length: 14 amino acids. Between the trimmed V and J ends, which lost 0 bases and 8 bases, there was a span of 11 bases. Germline V lookup: CDR1 MNHEY, CDR2 SVGAGI. The CDR3 here is CASSYSQVRYEQFF. The CDR3 DNA reads TGTGCCAGCAGTTACTCCCAGGTCCGCTATGAGCAGTTCTTC.

The chain uses TRBV4-3 and TRBJ2-7; 9 bases are shared with TRBD2. This CDR3 comprises 14 residues. With V trimmed by 4 bases and J by 6 bases, 7 bases remained unmatched. Germline-derived CDR1 and CDR2 are LGHNA and YSLEER. The CDR3 sequence: CASSLWTSAGEQYF. The CDR3 DNA is TGCGCCAGCAGCCTATGGACTAGCGCAGGCGAGCAGTACTTC.

This clone was picked up a small number of times. The V and J genes are TRBV2 and TRBJ1-2, with 7 bases that match TRBD1. The CDR3 extends over 11 amino acids. V lost 8 bases and J lost 5; bases outside the gene matches: 2. The germline gives CDR1 SNHLY, CDR2 FYNNEI. For the CDR3, the DNA is TGTGCCAGCGGACAGGTTTATGGCTACACCTTC. Encoded protein: CASGQVYGYTF.

The chain combines TRBV2 with TRBJ2-1; 10 nucleotides align to TRBD2. The V segment lost 5 bases and the J segment 12 bases; nucleotides outside the gene matches: 4. The CDR3 is 12 residues long. Per germline, CDR1 SNHLY and CDR2 FYNNEI. For the CDR3, the DNA is TGTGCCAGCAGTCAGCGGGAGGGGGGGCAGTTCTTC. Its protein is CASSQREGGQFF.

The chain combines TRBV4-1 with TRBJ2-5, with D perhaps matching TRBD2 (6 bases). Per germline, CDR1 MGHRA and CDR2 YSYEKL. CDR3 length equals 14 residues. Deletions cut 1 base from V and 5 bases from J, with 11 bases between. This CDR3 is CASSQGLEWETQYF. CDR3 DNA sequence: TGCGCCAGCAGCCAAGGACTAGAGTGGGAGACCCAGTACTTC.

V and J are TRBV29-1 and TRBJ2-2, with TRBD2 as a possible D gene (7 bases). Germline assignment: CDR1 SQVTM and CDR2 ANQGSEA. CDR3 size: 15 residues. Trimming removed 2 bases at V and 7 bases at J, with 17 bases between. Here the CDR3 reads CSVESGGGADGELFF. CDR3 DNA: TGCAGCGTTGAATCTGGCGGGGGCGCTGACGGGGAGCTGTTTTTT.

This chain links TRBV27 with TRBJ2-1; 8 bases fit TRBD2. This CDR3 comprises 16 residues. Germline values: CDR1 MNHEY, CDR2 SMNVEV (reference sequence). Trimming at V came to 2 bases and at J to 6 bases, leaving 9 bases not matched to a gene. CDR3 in amino acids: CASSLRVDGGANEQFF. DNA for the CDR3: TGTGCCAGCAGTTTACGGGTGGACGGGGGGGCCAATGAGCAGTTCTTC.

This chain connects TRBV5-4 to TRBJ2-7; D is possibly TRBD1 (6 bases). This CDR3 region has 13 residues. V was pared by 4 bases and J by 2 bases, with 10 bases between. The germline CDR1 and CDR2 sequences are SGHNT and YYREEE (reference sequence). CDR3 sequence: CASSAGEAYEQYF. DNA of the CDR3: TGTGCCAGCAGCGCAGGGGAAGCCTACGAGCAGTACTTC.

This clone came up once. The J gene is TRBJ1-5, the V gene TRBV4-1; D remains unclear. The V gene's germline CDR1 is MGHRA and CDR2 YSYEKL. This CDR3 has 13 amino acids. V was trimmed by 2 bases and J by 5 bases, leaving 7 bases between them. The CDR3 is CASSQLGDQPQHF. The CDR3, as DNA: TGCGCCAGCAGCCAACTTGGAGATCAGCCCCAGCATTTT.

Comment on this clone: At one boundary the junction diverges from the germline segment, which might be a read error. This chain joins TRBV19 and TRBJ2-7; 9 bases agree with TRBD1. The CDR3 has 16 amino acids. Germline values: CDR1 LNHDA, CDR2 SQIVND (reference sequence). For the CDR3, the DNA is TGTGCCAGTAGTCCCCCGGTGGGACAGGGTGCCTATGAGCAGTACTTC. It encodes CASSPPVGQGAYEQYF.

This chain joins TRBV28 and TRBJ2-7; D is perhaps TRBD1 (6 bases). The V gene's germline CDR1 is MDHEN and CDR2 SYDVKM. The V end was cut by 1 base, the J end by 2 bases, with 15 bases between. The CDR3 runs 16 residues. DNA for the CDR3: TGTGCCAGCAGTTTATTAGGGGGAGACACCACCTACGAGCAGTACTTC. It yields the protein CASSLLGGDTTYEQYF.

The chain has TRBV5-6 and TRBJ2-7; 9 bases match TRBD2. The germline V gene has CDR1 SGHDT and CDR2 YYEEEE. This CDR3 comprises 16 residues. The junction had 8 bases not matched to a gene; V was cut back by 2 bases and J by 2 bases. Here the CDR3 DNA reads TGTGCCAGCAGCTTTACAAGAGCGGGAGGCGCCTACGAGCAGTACTTC. Translation gives CASSFTRAGGAYEQYF.

The rearrangement links TRBV20-1 to TRBJ2-1; perhaps TRBD2 as D (5 bases). This CDR3 comprises 11 residues. Germline V gives CDR1 DFQATT, CDR2 SNEGSKA (reference sequence). Trimming stripped 6 bases from V and 7 bases from J, with 10 bases between. The DNA of the CDR3 is TGCAGTGCACTTAAGCGGAATGAGCAGTTCTTC. It encodes CSALKRNEQFF.

The genes are TRBV2 and TRBJ1-4, with 7 bases matching TRBD1. Germline V gene sequence: CDR1 SNHLY, CDR2 FYNNEI. V was clipped by 5 bases and J by 3 bases; unmatched bases: 6. This CDR3 has 15 amino acids. CDR3 bases: TGTGCCAGCAGTTCACAGGGGTTCCCTAATGAAAAACTGTTTTTT. This translates into CASSSQGFPNEKLFF.

This chain uses TRBV6-5 with TRBJ1-1; a possible D gene is TRBD1 (5 bases). The CDR3 runs 14 residues. V was shortened by 6 bases and J by 1 base, with 12 bases between the two germline ends. Germline V CDR1 and CDR2: MNHEY, SVGAGI. CDR3 coding DNA: TGTGCCAGCAGACGCGGGGGTCGGAACACTGAAGCTTTCTTT. The encoded protein is CASRRGGRNTEAFF.

The chain employs TRBV29-1 and TRBJ2-2, with TRBD1 matching over 8 bases. V gave up 5 bases and J gave up 7 bases; unmatched junction bases: 9. The CDR3 covers 14 residues. From germline, CDR1 is SQVTM and CDR2 ANQGSEA. CDR3: CSVSWTGTGGELFF. The CDR3 DNA reads TGCAGCGTTAGCTGGACAGGGACGGGCGGGGAGCTGTTTTTT.

V is TRBV19 and J is TRBJ2-7; 11 bases align to TRBD2. In germline, CDR1 is LNHDA, CDR2 SQIVND (reference sequence). J lost 1 base, V lost 5 bases, and 10 bases had no gene match. This CDR3 has 17 amino acids. DNA of the CDR3: TGTGCCAGTAGTTCCCGACTAGCGGGAAAACCTTCCTACGAGCAGTACTTC. Its translation is CASSSRLAGKPSYEQYF.

The chain employs TRBV21-1 and TRBJ2-7; the table assigns TRBD2, which was not confirmed against the DNA. TRBV21-1 is noted as a pseudogene. CDR3 length equals 16 residues. The CDR3 region is CASSKEVAGVSYEQYF. CDR3 sequence (DNA): TGTGCCAGCAGCAAAGAGGTAGCGGGAGTTTCCTACGAGCAGTACTTC.

The chain uses TRBV7-2 and TRBJ2-1; tentatively, D is TRBD2 (6 bases). V was clipped by 4 bases and J by 9 bases, with 10 bases between them. The CDR3 is 12 residues long. Germline lookup yields CDR1 SGHTA and CDR2 FQGNSA. The CDR3 spells CASSYMEGEQFF. CDR3 DNA sequence: TGTGCCAGCAGCTATATGGAGGGTGAGCAGTTCTTC.

CDR3 sequence (DNA): TGTGCCAGCAGTCTTCGGACTAGCGGGAGACAAAATTTCACAGATACGCAGTATTTT. It translates to CASSLRTSGRQNFTDTQYF. The genes are TRBV6-7 and TRBJ2-3; TRBD2 matches 13 bases. TRBV6-7 is flagged as an ORF with uncertain function. With 5 bases clipped from V and 2 bases from J, the junction kept 13 bases outside the gene matches. There are 19 residues in the CDR3.

This chain joins TRBV7-9 and TRBJ1-1, with D hard to call. V was cut by 4 bases and J by 7 bases, with 13 bases left in between. CDR1 is SEHNR and CDR2 is FQNEAQ in the germline V gene (reference sequence). The CDR3 contains 13 residues. Here the CDR3 reads CASSYYGMDEAFF. The CDR3 DNA is TGTGCCAGCAGCTATTACGGGATGGATGAAGCTTTCTTT.

The CDR3 loop reads CASSYADRDYEQYF. CDR3 bases: TGTGCCAGCAGTTACGCAGACAGGGACTACGAGCAGTACTTC. The chain combines TRBV6-5 with TRBJ2-7; 7 nucleotides align to TRBD1. V gave up 2 bases and J gave up 3 bases; unmatched junction bases: 4. Germline CDR1 reads MNHEY; CDR2 reads SVGAGI. The CDR3 contains 14 residues.

This clone was observed a handful of times. This chain links TRBV29-1 with TRBJ1-2; no definite D call. V was trimmed by 1 base and J by 4 bases, leaving 10 bases between them. Germline-derived CDR1 and CDR2 are SQVTM and ANQGSEA. The CDR3 totals 13 residues. This CDR3 is CSVEGATSYGYTF. The CDR3 nucleotides are TGCAGCGTTGAAGGGGCCACGAGCTATGGCTACACCTTC.

The rearrangement links TRBV5-4 to TRBJ2-1; D unclear. There are 13 residues in the CDR3. V shed 4 bases and J shed 0 bases, with 5 bases lying between them. Germline CDR1 and CDR2: SGHNT and YYREEE (reference sequence). The CDR3 sequence is CASSPSSYNEQFF. Written as DNA, the CDR3 is TGTGCCAGCAGCCCTAGCTCCTACAATGAGCAGTTCTTC.

This sequence joins TRBV6-6 and TRBJ2-7, with D possibly TRBD1 on 6 matching bases. Germline V CDR1 and CDR2: MNHNY, SVGAGI (reference sequence). The CDR3 sequence is 14 residues long. Deletions cut 8 bases from V and 2 bases from J, with 16 bases between. In DNA form, the CDR3 reads TGTGCCAGCCTTGCCAGGGGTTTCGCCTACGAGCAGTACTTC. As protein: CASLARGFAYEQYF.

This chain connects TRBV4-1 to TRBJ2-3, with D possibly TRBD2 on 6 matching bases. The CDR3 is 14 residues long. V lost 2 bases and J 4 bases, leaving 10 bases between the germline ends. Germline V lookup: CDR1 MGHRA, CDR2 YSYEKL. The CDR3 DNA reads TGCGCCAGCAGCCAAACATGGAGGGCAGATACGCAGTATTTT. It translates to CASSQTWRADTQYF.

The genes are TRBV27 and TRBJ2-7; no definite D call. This CDR3 comprises 14 residues. Looked up from germline, CDR1 is MNHEY and CDR2 is SMNVEV (reference sequence). V shed 1 base and J shed 2 bases, with 9 bases lying between them. Here the CDR3 reads CASSLLVTPYEQYF. CDR3 nucleotides: TGTGCCAGCAGTTTATTGGTAACTCCCTACGAGCAGTACTTC.